This T cell receptor (beta chain) was recovered during a study of regulatory T cells in long-lasting Graves disease. CDR3 regions were amplified by Arm-PCR using iRepertoire HTBI primers to build TCR beta libraries. TCRdb reprocessed the multiplex PCR reads via MiXCR and lists one record per CDR3 protein. Of about 310,000 distinct CDR3 sequences listed, under 25% are singletons. This clonotype has only a few counts. A read error is possible here, since a much larger clone lies one base away. Germline V gene data show CDR1 as MDHEN and CDR2 as SYDVKM. The CDR3 runs 15 residues. Time point of the sample: persistent/refractory GD, antithyroid drugs over 5 years with positive TRAb. PBMCs provided the RNA from which the TCR library was made.

The gene calls are TRBV28 and TRBJ2-7; D is unclear. This clonotype was sampled from a female donor with Graves disease. Specimen: peripheral blood mononuclear cells (PBMCs), collected when the disease was refractory, from a patient treated with antithyroid drugs. The CDR3 DNA reads TGTGCCAGCACCTTGGGTCGAGGCTTAAACTACGAGCAGCACTTC. Its protein product is CASTLGRGLNYEQHF. Complete variable domain (other parts from reference TRBV28 and TRBJ2-7): DVKVTQSSRYLVKRTGEKVFLECVQDMDHENMFWYRQDPGLGLRLIYFSYDVKMKEKGDIPEGYSVSREKKERFSLILESASTNQTSMYLCASTLGRGLNYEQHFGPGTRLTVT.